One sample yielded the 7 T cell receptor beta chains listed below, sequenced in a study of blood T cells in healthy people across ages. Primers used in a second PCR of about 7 to 12 cycles were a sample-barcoded 5' primer and a J-beta primer mix. TCRdb re-called the 5' RACE reads through MiXCR, storing one row per CDR3 protein. The sample lists about a million distinct CDR3 sequences, 51% occurring once. The sample consisted of blood. The receptors originated from a woman aged 60-75 years in good health.

The V and J genes are TRBV7-2 and TRBJ2-4; 7 bases line up with TRBD1. Germline CDR1 SGHTA, CDR2 FQGNSA. This CDR3 comprises 19 residues. Unmatched junction bases numbered 16, after V lost 4 bases and J lost 1 base. The CDR3 DNA is TGTGCCAGCAGCTATCGACAGGGACAACCCCCCTATGCCAAAAACATTCAGTACTTC. Translated, it gives CASSYRQGQPPYAKNIQYF.

The V and J genes are TRBV25-1 and TRBJ2-5, with 9 bases lining up with TRBD1. Germline values: CDR1 MGHDK, CDR2 SYGVNS. This CDR3 region has 15 residues. The J segment lost 11 bases and the V segment lost 9 bases, leaving 19 bases of the junction unmatched. DNA for the CDR3: TGTGCCAGGATATGTTGGGGGGACAGGGACCTCCGGCAGTACTTC. Residues: CARICWGDRDLRQYF.

The chain has TRBV5-1 and TRBJ1-1, with 7 bases aligning to TRBD1. V gave up 0 bases and J gave up 3 bases; unmatched junction bases: 5. CDR1 and CDR2 (germline): SGHRS, YFSETQ. The CDR3 totals 15 residues. The CDR3 sequence: CASSLVWQGDTEAFF. CDR3 DNA: TGCGCCAGCAGCTTGGTTTGGCAGGGGGACACTGAAGCTTTCTTT.

The chain links TRBV7-7 to TRBJ2-3; D not certain. V lost 4 bases and J lost 6, with 11 bases in between. This CDR3 spans 13 amino acids. Germline V CDR1 and CDR2: SSHAT, FNYEAQ (reference sequence). The CDR3, as DNA: TGTGCCAGCAGCTCCCTGCTAGGGGATACGCAGTATTTT. Amino acid sequence: CASSSLLGDTQYF. The full variable domain, with the rest looked up from reference TRBV7-7 and TRBJ2-3, is GAGVSQSPRYKVTKRGQDVTLRCDPISSHATLYWYQQALGQGPEFLTYFNYEAQPDKSGLPSDRFSAERPEGSISTLTIQRTEQRDSAMYRCASSSLLGDTQYFGPGTRLTVL.

The chain employs TRBV12-3 or TRBV12-4 and TRBJ2-3; 14 positions match TRBD2. The CDR3 runs 17 residues. V lost 4 bases, J lost 5 bases, and 8 bases stayed unmatched. The chain's CDR3 is CASSSLRLAGGQDTQYF. DNA of the CDR3: TGTGCCAGCAGTTCCCTCCGACTAGCGGGAGGGCAAGATACGCAGTATTTT.

This clonotype was seen just once. The J gene is TRBJ2-7, the V gene TRBV7-2, with TRBD1 as a possible D gene (6 bases). The germline V gene has CDR1 SGHTA and CDR2 FQGNSA. V was shortened by 2 bases and J by 7 bases, with 21 bases between the two germline ends. This CDR3 spans 16 amino acids. The DNA for the CDR3 is TGTGCCAGCAGCTTAAAATCGGCAGGGGCCTTACGGGAGCAGTACTTC. This codes for CASSLKSAGALREQYF.

This clonotype appeared a single time. This rearrangement joins TRBV4-1 to TRBJ1-5, with D perhaps matching TRBD1 (6 bases). Trimming removed 1 base at V and 5 bases at J, with 12 bases between. Germline lookup yields CDR1 MGHRA and CDR2 YSYEKL. The CDR3 sequence is 15 residues long. The CDR3 here is CASSQGNRDDQPQHF. DNA of the CDR3: TGCGCCAGCAGCCAAGGGAACAGGGATGATCAGCCCCAGCATTTT.